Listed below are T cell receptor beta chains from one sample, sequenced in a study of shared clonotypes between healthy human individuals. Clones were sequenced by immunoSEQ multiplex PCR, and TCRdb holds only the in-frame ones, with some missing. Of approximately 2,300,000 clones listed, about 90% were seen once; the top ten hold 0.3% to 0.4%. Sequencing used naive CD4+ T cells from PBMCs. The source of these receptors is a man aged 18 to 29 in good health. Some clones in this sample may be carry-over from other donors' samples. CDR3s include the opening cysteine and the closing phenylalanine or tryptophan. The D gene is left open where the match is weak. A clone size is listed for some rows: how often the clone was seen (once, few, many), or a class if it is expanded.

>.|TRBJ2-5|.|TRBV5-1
TGCGCCAGCAGCTTAGGGGTGGACGTTATAGAGACCCAGTACTTC
CASSLGVDVIETQYF
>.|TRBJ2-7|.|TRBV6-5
TGTGCCAGCAGTCAAACTAGGGGCCCTAAGGCGCAGTACTTC
CASSQTRGPKAQYF
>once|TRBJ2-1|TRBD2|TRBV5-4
TGTGCCAGCAGTTCCAGACTAGCGGGAGAGAATGAGCAGTTCTTC
CASSSRLAGENEQFF
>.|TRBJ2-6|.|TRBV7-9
TGTGCCAGCAGCCCGCCACCTGGGGCCAACGTCCTGACTTTC
CASSPPPGANVLTF
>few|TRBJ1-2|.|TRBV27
TGTGCCAGCAGCCCGGGGCAGTGGAGCGGCTACACCTTC
CASSPGQWSGYTF
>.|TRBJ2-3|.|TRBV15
TGTGCCACCAGCAGAGGGATTAGCGGATACACAGATACGCAGTATTTT
CATSRGISGYTDTQYF
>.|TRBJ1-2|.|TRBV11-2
TGTGCCAGCAGCTTAGTGGGGGGCGCGGATGGCTACACCTTC
CASSLVGGADGYTF
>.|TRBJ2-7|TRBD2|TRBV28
TGTGCCAGCAGCACCGGGACTAGCGGAACCTACGAGCAGTACTTC
CASSTGTSGTYEQYF
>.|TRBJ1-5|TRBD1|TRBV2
TGTGCCAGCCGACCCCCCCGGGGACAGGGTGAGATAGATCAGCCCCAGCATTTT
CASRPPRGQGEIDQPQHF
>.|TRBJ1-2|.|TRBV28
TGTGCCAGCGAGGTACAGGGATCGAGAGGCTACACCTTC
CASEVQGSRGYTF
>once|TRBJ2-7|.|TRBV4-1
TGCGCCAGCAGCCGAGAGGGTCTCCTACCTAGCGAGCAGTACTTC
CASSREGLLPSEQYF
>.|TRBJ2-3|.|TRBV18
TGTGCCAGCTCACCAAGTCCAAGCACAGATACGCAGTATTTT
CASSPSPSTDTQYF
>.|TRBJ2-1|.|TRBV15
TGTGCCACCAGCAGGGCAGGAGTCTACAATGAGCAGTTCTTC
CATSRAGVYNEQFF
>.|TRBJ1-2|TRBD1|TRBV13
TGTGCCAGCAGGCCGCGGGACAGGGGGCATGGCTACACCTTC
CASRPRDRGHGYTF
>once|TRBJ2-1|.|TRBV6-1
TGTGCCAGCTGGGGAGGCCGCTCCTACAATGAGCAGTTCTTC
CASWGGRSYNEQFF
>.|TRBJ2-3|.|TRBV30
TGTGCCTGGAGTGTACTAACGGGCACAGATACGCAGTATTTT
CAWSVLTGTDTQYF
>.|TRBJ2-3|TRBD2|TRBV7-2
TGTGCCAGCAGCCTGGGGAGTGGTAGCGGGAGCACAGATACGCAGTATTTT
CASSLGSGSGSTDTQYF